Shown below are 18 T cell receptor beta chains from a single sample sequenced in a study of PD-1 blockade in classical Hodgkin lymphoma. Time point given: cycle 4 day 1 (C4D1), after less than seven weeks of nivolumab. Every patient experienced relapse after autologous stem cell transplantation, and brentuximab vedotin exposure varied. This table comes from immunoSEQ multiplex PCR, and its TCRdb copy is limited to in-frame clones, with some not included. The table lists tens of thousands of clones, around nine tenths of them singletons. Sequenced here: peripheral blood mononuclear cells (PBMCs), sampled before the fourth cycle of nivolumab. The receptors were gathered from a human donor with classical Hodgkin lymphoma.

Concerning this clone itself: An end of the junction does not agree with germline; a read error may underlie this. V is TRBV4-2 and J is TRBJ2-7; 11 bases match TRBD2. This CDR3 spans 14 amino acids. CDR1 and CDR2 from the germline V gene are LGHNA and YNFKEQ. The CDR3 region has the DNA TGTGCCAGCAGCCAAGATGCTAGCGGGGGGTCGATCCTCTTC. It codes for CASSQDASGGSILF.

V usage is TRBV4-1 and J usage is TRBJ2-3, with 7 bases aligning to TRBD2. V trimming: 4 bases; J trimming: 2 bases; junction bases outside the gene matches: 12. The CDR3 length is 17 residues. Germline lookup yields CDR1 MGHRA and CDR2 YSYEKL. The chain's CDR3 is CASSLGRDYPATDTQYF. Here the CDR3 DNA reads TGCGCCAGCAGCCTGGGCCGGGACTACCCAGCCACAGATACGCAGTATTTT.

This clone was seen a single time. The rearrangement links TRBV9 to TRBJ1-1; a weak D match, TRBD1 (5 bases). Germline CDR1 is SGDLS and CDR2 is YYNGEE. Trimming pared 3 bases from V and 4 bases from J, leaving 19 bases between. The CDR3 has 16 amino acids. CDR3 bases: TGTGCCAGCAGCGCCCAATACGGGGCCTATTTCACTGAAGCTTTCTTT. Protein: CASSAQYGAYFTEAFF.

The chain is built from TRBV4-1 and TRBJ2-7; no clear D. Trimming removed 0 bases from V and 1 base from J, with 10 bases in between. The CDR3 covers 15 residues. The germline CDR1 and CDR2 sequences are MGHRA and YSYEKL. This CDR3 reads CASSQDPHDSYEQYF. CDR3 sequence (DNA): TGCGCCAGCAGCCAAGATCCCCACGATTCCTACGAGCAGTACTTC.

V usage is TRBV7-9 and J usage is TRBJ2-3; D call uncertain. V was pared by 4 bases and J by 5 bases, with 7 bases between. CDR1 and CDR2 from the germline V gene are SEHNR and FQNEAQ (reference sequence). This CDR3 spans 12 amino acids. This CDR3 reads CASSSSVDTQYF. In DNA, the CDR3 is TGTGCCAGCAGCTCATCTGTAGATACGCAGTATTTT.

The V gene is TRBV7-9, the J gene TRBJ2-1, with 8 bases that match TRBD1. The V segment lost 5 bases and the J segment 4 bases; nucleotides outside the gene matches: 7. The CDR3 extends over 15 amino acids. Germline assignment: CDR1 SEHNR and CDR2 FQNEAQ (reference sequence). The CDR3 region is CASSITQGAYNEQFF. The CDR3 DNA reads TGTGCCAGCAGCATAACTCAGGGGGCGTACAATGAGCAGTTCTTC.

The V gene is TRBV10-3, the J gene TRBJ1-3; 7 bases line up with TRBD1. Germline CDR1 reads ENHRY; CDR2 reads SYGVKD. The CDR3 extends over 14 amino acids. The trim removed 6 bases at V and 0 bases at J, leaving 2 bases unmatched. The CDR3 here is CAIRGTASGNTIYF. For the CDR3, the DNA is TGTGCCATCAGGGGGACAGCCTCTGGAAACACCATATATTTT.

The CDR3 DNA reads as TGTGCCAGTCAAGGGGGGTCCTCCTATAATTCACCCCTCCACTTT. This gives the protein CASQGGSSYNSPLHF. The J gene is TRBJ1-6, the V gene TRBV6-5; possible D gene TRBD1, 6 bases. CDR3 length equals 15 residues. Germline V CDR1 and CDR2: MNHEY, SVGAGI. V lost 9 bases, J lost 0 bases, and 12 bases lay in between.

The chain carries TRBV4-1 and TRBJ2-1; possible D gene TRBD2, 6 bases. The germline V gene has CDR1 MGHRA and CDR2 YSYEKL. The CDR3 sequence is 16 residues long. V lost 6 bases, J lost 0 bases, and 15 bases lay in between. The CDR3 coding sequence is TGCGCCAGCAGGTTCCGGGACTCGAGCTCCTACAATGAGCAGTTCTTC. It translates to CASRFRDSSSYNEQFF.

As to this clone: Different DNA sequences within this sample yield the same CDR3. The chain is built from TRBV6-6 and TRBJ2-5; D not certain. V lost 6 bases and J lost 5, with 7 bases in between. The CDR3 totals 11 residues. Germline V lookup: CDR1 MNHNY, CDR2 SVGAGI (reference sequence). For the CDR3, the DNA is TGTGCCAGCAGCCAAGGGGAGACCCAGTACTTC. It codes for CASSQGETQYF.

The V and J genes are TRBV11-3 and TRBJ2-1, with unresolved D. The V and J ends lost 1 base and 0 bases respectively, with 10 bases between them. Per the germline V gene, CDR1 is SGHNT and CDR2 is YENEEA. The CDR3 totals 16 residues. This chain's CDR3 is CASSLVLVSSYNEQFF. The CDR3 region has the DNA TGTGCCAGCAGCTTAGTGCTCGTAAGCTCCTACAATGAGCAGTTCTTC.

In this sample, this clone turned up once. This rearrangement joins TRBV27 to TRBJ2-7, with TRBD2 as a possible D gene (5 bases). V gave up 0 bases and J gave up 5 bases, with 17 bases separating them. The V gene's germline CDR1 is MNHEY and CDR2 SMNVEV (reference sequence). This CDR3 region has 16 residues. The CDR3 DNA reads as TGTGCCAGCAGTTTATCGAGGGCAGACCGAGGCCACGAGCAGTACTTC. Encoded protein: CASSLSRADRGHEQYF.

The chain recombines TRBV7-9 with TRBJ2-5; D is ambiguous. This CDR3 has 14 amino acids. Per germline, CDR1 SEHNR and CDR2 FQNEAQ (reference sequence). Between the trimmed V and J ends, which lost 2 bases and 5 bases, there was a span of 12 bases. CDR3 in DNA: TGTGCCAGCAGCTTACGATCTGGTGCGGAGACCCAGTACTTC. Translation gives CASSLRSGAETQYF.

The genes are TRBV4-1 and TRBJ2-7; D is uncertain. Per germline, CDR1 MGHRA and CDR2 YSYEKL. Trimming left V 4 bases short and J 6 bases short, with 13 bases between. The length of the CDR3 is 13 residues. The CDR3 reads CASSPKEGFEQYF. CDR3 sequence (DNA): TGCGCCAGCAGCCCGAAAGAAGGGTTCGAGCAGTACTTC.

This clone was observed once. The chain recombines TRBV4-2 with TRBJ2-3; D is uncertain. Germline values: CDR1 LGHNA, CDR2 YNFKEQ. The V end was cut by 1 base, the J end by 2 bases, with 16 bases between. This CDR3 is 17 amino acids long. DNA for the CDR3: TGTGCCAGCAGCCAAGGGTCCCTCTCCCCCTCCACAGATACGCAGTATTTT. This sequence encodes CASSQGSLSPSTDTQYF.

The rearrangement joins TRBV7-6 to TRBJ2-5; 8 bases are a match to TRBD1. V was pared by 5 bases and J by 4 bases, with 9 bases of the junction left unmatched. This CDR3 contains 15 residues. Germline assignment: CDR1 SGHVS and CDR2 FNYEAQ. The CDR3 DNA reads as TGTGCCAGCAGCCCGACAGGGGAGGTGCGAGAGACCCAGTACTTC. This sequence encodes CASSPTGEVRETQYF.

The chain recombines TRBV27 with TRBJ2-5; TRBD2 matches at 7 bases. Germline V CDR1 and CDR2: MNHEY, SMNVEV (reference sequence). The V gene end was trimmed by 5 bases and the J gene end by 3 bases; junction bases not matched to a gene: 9. This CDR3 is built from 15 residues. The chain's CDR3 is CASSPRGGTKETQYF. Here the CDR3 DNA reads TGTGCCAGCAGTCCGCGGGGCGGGACTAAAGAGACCCAGTACTTC.

The chain is built from TRBV2 and TRBJ1-2; no firm D call. Trimming left V 5 bases short and J 0 bases short, with 7 bases between. CDR1 is SNHLY and CDR2 is FYNNEI in the germline V gene. The CDR3 runs to 13 residues. The CDR3 bases are TGTGCCAGCAGTCTGGGAGCTAACTATGGCTACACCTTC. This gives the protein CASSLGANYGYTF.